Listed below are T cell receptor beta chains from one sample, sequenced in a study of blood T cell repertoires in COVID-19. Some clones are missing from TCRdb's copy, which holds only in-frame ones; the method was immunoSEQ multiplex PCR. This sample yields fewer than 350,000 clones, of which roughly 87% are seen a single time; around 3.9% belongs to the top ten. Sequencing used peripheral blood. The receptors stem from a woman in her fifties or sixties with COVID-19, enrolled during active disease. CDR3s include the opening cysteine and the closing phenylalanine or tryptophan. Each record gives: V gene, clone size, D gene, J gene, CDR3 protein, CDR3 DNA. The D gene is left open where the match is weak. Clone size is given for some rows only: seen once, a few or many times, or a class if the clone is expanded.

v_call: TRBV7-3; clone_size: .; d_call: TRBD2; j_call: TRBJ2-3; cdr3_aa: CASSPLAGGDTQYF; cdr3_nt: TGTGCCAGCAGCCCCTTGGCGGGGGGAGATACGCAGTATTTT
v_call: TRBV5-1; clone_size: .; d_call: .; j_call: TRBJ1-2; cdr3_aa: CASSLASGLKGYGYTF; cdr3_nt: TGCGCCAGCAGCCTAGCATCGGGCCTTAAGGGATATGGCTACACCTTC
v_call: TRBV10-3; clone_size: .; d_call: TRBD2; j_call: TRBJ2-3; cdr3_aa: CATGGRGGITPTDTQYF; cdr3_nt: TGTGCCACAGGAGGCCGGGGGGGCATCACCCCCACAGATACGCAGTATTTT
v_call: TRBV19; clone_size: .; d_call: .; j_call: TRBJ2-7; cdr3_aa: CASTTRSGRAYEQYF; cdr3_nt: TGTGCCAGTACCACGAGGAGCGGGCGCGCCTACGAGCAGTACTTC
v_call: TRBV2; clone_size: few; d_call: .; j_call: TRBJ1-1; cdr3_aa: CASSLAEAFF; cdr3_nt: TGTGCCAGCAGCCTCGCTGAAGCTTTCTTT
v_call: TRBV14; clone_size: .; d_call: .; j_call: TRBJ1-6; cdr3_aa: CASSLGVQNSPLHF; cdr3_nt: TGTGCCAGCAGCCTCGGGGTTCAGAATTCACCCCTCCACTTT
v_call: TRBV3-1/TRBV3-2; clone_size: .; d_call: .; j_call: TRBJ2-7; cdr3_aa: CASSQQGGEEQYF; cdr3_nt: TGTGCCAGCAGCCAACAGGGGGGCGAGGAGCAGTACTTC
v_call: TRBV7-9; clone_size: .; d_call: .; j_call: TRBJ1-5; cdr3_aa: CASSLAIPQGNQPQHF; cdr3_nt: TGTGCCAGCAGCTTAGCGATCCCCCAGGGCAATCAGCCCCAGCATTTT
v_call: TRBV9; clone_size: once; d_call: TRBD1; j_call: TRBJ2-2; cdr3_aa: CASSARGQGNTGELFF; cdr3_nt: TGTGCCAGCAGCGCCCGAGGACAGGGGAACACCGGGGAGCTGTTTTTT
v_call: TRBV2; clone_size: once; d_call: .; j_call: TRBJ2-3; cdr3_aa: CASSDPLTDTQYF; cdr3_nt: TGTGCCAGCAGTGATCCCTTGACAGATACGCAGTATTTT